The rows below give T cell receptor beta chains drawn from one sample of a study of T cell repertoires in aging, cancer and after chemotherapy. TCRdb re-called the multiplex PCR reads with MiXCR, one entry per CDR3 protein. The sample carries 3,500 to 5,000 distinct CDR3 sequences, around three fifths recorded once. The sequencing input was blood. Receptors were obtained from a human donor with a solid tumor. CDR3s include the opening cysteine and the closing phenylalanine or tryptophan. Each record gives: clone size, D gene, V gene, J gene, CDR3 protein, CDR3 DNA. D genes are given only for firm matches. Not every row has a clone size; where given, it reads once, few, many or a size class.

-	TRBD2	TRBV27	TRBJ2-7	CASTTSGRDEQYF	TGTGCCAGCACCACTAGCGGGAGGGACGAGCAGTACTTC
-	-	TRBV5-4	TRBJ1-2	CASSLEGQAISGHGYTF	TGCGCCAGCAGCTTGGAAGGGCAGGCCATCAGCGGCCATGGCTACACCTTC
-	-	TRBV12-3/TRBV12-4	TRBJ1-1	CASSLTPGTPNTEAFF	TGTGCCAGCAGTTTAACACCCGGGACACCGAACACTGAAGCTTTCTTT
-	TRBD2	TRBV11-2	TRBJ2-3	CASSSGGISTDTQYF	TGTGCCAGCAGCTCCGGGGGGATCAGCACAGATACGCAGTATTTT
few	TRBD1	TRBV6-1	TRBJ1-2	CASSKDRAKANYGYTF	TGTGCCAGCAGTAAGGACAGGGCCAAAGCTAACTATGGCTACACCTTC
-	TRBD1	TRBV12-3/TRBV12-4	TRBJ2-7	CASSPIQGVYEQYF	TGTGCCAGCAGTCCAATCCAGGGGGTCTACGAGCAGTACTTC
-	-	TRBV30	TRBJ2-1	CACIRGQKTNNEQFF	TGTGCCTGTATCAGAGGCCAAAAAACAAACAATGAGCAGTTCTTC
-	TRBD1	TRBV7-9	TRBJ1-2	CASSLGQGALGDGYTF	TGTGCCAGCAGCTTGGGACAGGGGGCGTTGGGCGATGGCTACACCTTC
-	-	TRBV11-1	TRBJ2-1	CASSLGLRGQGDEQFF	TGTGCCAGCAGCTTGGGTTTACGGGGGCAGGGTGATGAGCAGTTCTTC
-	-	TRBV20-1	TRBJ1-1	CSATDPLEGTEAFF	TGCAGTGCTACCGACCCGTTGGAGGGCACTGAAGCTTTCTTT
few	-	TRBV29-1	TRBJ1-1	CSARTNTEAFF	TGCAGCGCCAGGACGAACACTGAAGCTTTCTTT